Following are 13 T cell receptor beta chains from one sample sequenced in a study of OX40 agonist ivuxolimab in advanced cancers. Some clones are missing from TCRdb's copy, which holds only in-frame ones; the method was immunoSEQ multiplex PCR. The top ten hold approximately 0.76% of the sample, which has roughly 58,000 clones, 70% to 90% seen once. Sequenced material: CD4+ or CD8+ T cells sorted from blood, taken in a trial of the OX40 agonist ivuxolimab. The source is an adult with an advanced solid tumor such as melanoma, head and neck, liver or kidney cancer.

The chain uses TRBV29-1 and TRBJ1-1; tentatively, D is TRBD1 (6 bases). Per germline, CDR1 SQVTM and CDR2 ANQGSEA. CDR3 length: 14 amino acids. V was cut by 1 base and J by 4 bases, with 13 bases left in between. The CDR3 coding sequence is TGCAGCGTTGAAGCGAACAGGGTGGGCACTGAAGCTTTCTTT. Translation gives CSVEANRVGTEAFF.

The chain carries TRBV5-5 and TRBJ1-1; weak D call: TRBD1 (6 bases). Per the germline V gene, CDR1 is SGHKS and CDR2 is YYEKEE (reference sequence). V shed 3 bases and J shed 7 bases, with 16 bases lying between them. The CDR3 totals 14 residues. CDR3 loop: CASSSLGGAVEAFF. CDR3 DNA: TGTGCCAGCAGCTCCTTAGGGGGGGCTGTTGAAGCTTTCTTT.

This clone has just a few counts. The chain recombines TRBV5-1 with TRBJ2-4; D may be TRBD2 (6 bases). Germline lookup yields CDR1 SGHRS and CDR2 YFSETQ. This CDR3 has 13 amino acids. The V and J ends lost 0 bases and 9 bases respectively, with 10 bases between them. Here the CDR3 DNA reads TGCGCCAGCAGCTTGGGGCAGGGAGGCATTCAGTACTTC. Translation gives CASSLGQGGIQYF.

The chain carries TRBV6-1 and TRBJ2-2; TRBD1 matches at 7 bases. The V segment lost 5 bases and the J segment 5 bases; nucleotides outside the gene matches: 5. This CDR3 is built from 14 residues. CDR1 is MNHNS, CDR2 SASEGT, per germline. CDR3 in amino acids: CASSMGQLTGELFF. The CDR3, as DNA: TGTGCCAGCAGTATGGGACAGCTGACCGGGGAGCTGTTTTTT.

The chain employs TRBV28 and TRBJ1-5; D is perhaps TRBD1 (5 bases). The CDR3 extends over 15 amino acids. In germline, CDR1 is MDHEN, CDR2 SYDVKM. V gave up 5 bases and J gave up 1 base, with 12 bases separating them. The CDR3 coding sequence is TGTGCCAGCAGTCCTGGAGGGGTGAGCAATCAGCCCCAGCATTTT. This gives the protein CASSPGGVSNQPQHF.

This clone was detected a few times. The V call is TRBV11-2, the J call TRBJ2-3; no clear D. Germline CDR1 is SGHAT and CDR2 is FQNNGV. The V end lost 2 bases, the J end lost 0 bases, and 12 bases lay between the germline ends. The CDR3 sequence is 16 residues long. Here the CDR3 reads CASSLRAGDSTDTQYF. Here the CDR3 DNA reads TGTGCCAGCAGCTTAAGAGCCGGCGATAGCACAGATACGCAGTATTTT.

The rearrangement joins TRBV6-6 to TRBJ2-3; TRBD2 aligns across 11 bases. The CDR3 covers 16 residues. The germline CDR1 and CDR2 sequences are MNHNY and SVGAGI (reference sequence). The V and J ends lost 5 bases and 3 bases, in that order; junction bases with no gene match: 7. The CDR3 DNA reads as TGTGCCAGCAGTAAAACCGGGACTAGCGGAACAGATACGCAGTATTTT. Protein sequence: CASSKTGTSGTDTQYF.

The rearrangement joins TRBV18 to TRBJ1-5; the D is unclear. Per germline, CDR1 KGHSH and CDR2 LQKENI. The CDR3 is 12 amino acids. Between the trimmed V and J ends, which lost 6 bases and 2 bases, there was a span of 5 bases. CDR3 loop: CASSWGNQPQHF. The CDR3 coding sequence is TGTGCCAGCTCGTGGGGCAATCAGCCCCAGCATTTT.

This clone showed up just once. This chain connects TRBV9 to TRBJ2-5, with a tentative D call TRBD1 (6 bases). Germline V gives CDR1 SGDLS, CDR2 YYNGEE. The V end lost 0 bases, the J end lost 1 base, and 10 bases lay between the germline ends. This CDR3 region has 15 residues. The CDR3 here is CASSVGGQSQETQYF. The DNA for the CDR3 is TGTGCCAGCAGCGTAGGGGGGCAGTCCCAAGAGACCCAGTACTTC. The variable domain in full, with the rest retrieved from reference TRBV9 and TRBJ2-5, is DSGVTQTPKHLITATGQRVTLRCSPRSGDLSVYWYQQSLDQGLQFLIQYYNGEERAKGNILERFSAQQFPDLHSELNLSSLELGDSALYFCASSVGGQSQETQYFGPGTRLLVL.

The V gene is TRBV5-8, the J gene TRBJ2-7; TRBD2 aligns across 9 bases. The CDR3 sequence is 17 residues long. With V trimmed by 3 bases and J by 4 bases, 14 bases remained unmatched. Germline V gives CDR1 SGHTS, CDR2 YDEGEE. This CDR3 reads CASSSRGRLAVDYEQYF. As DNA, the CDR3 is TGTGCCAGCAGCTCGAGGGGTAGACTAGCGGTCGATTACGAGCAGTACTTC.

For this clone: This same CDR3 is encoded by further DNA sequences in the sample. The genes are TRBV11-2 and TRBJ2-5; weak D call: TRBD2 (5 bases). The CDR3 contains 12 residues. Germline V gene data show CDR1 as SGHAT and CDR2 as FQNNGV. V gave up 3 bases and J gave up 4 bases, with 6 bases separating them. The CDR3, as DNA: TGTGCCAGCAGCTTGCGGGTAGAGACCCAGTACTTC. Its translation: CASSLRVETQYF. The complete variable domain, with remaining parts taken from reference TRBV11-2 and TRBJ2-5, reads EAGVAQSPRYKIIEKRQSVAFWCNPISGHATLYWYQQILGQGPKLLIQFQNNGVVDDSQLPKDRFSAERLKGVDSTLKIQPAKLEDSAVYLCASSLRVETQYFGPGTRLLVL.

Here the CDR3 DNA reads TGTGCCAGCAGCCCCGGACTAGCGGGAGGCAATGAGCAGTTCTTC. Its protein is CASSPGLAGGNEQFF. The V gene is TRBV7-6, the J gene TRBJ2-1; 14 nucleotides agree with TRBD2. V shed 5 bases, J shed 6 bases, and the junction held 3 bases outside the gene matches. CDR1 is SGHVS and CDR2 is FNYEAQ in the germline V gene. The CDR3 runs to 15 residues.

The rearrangement uses TRBV5-4 and TRBJ2-7; D unclear. This CDR3 has 14 residues. In germline, CDR1 is SGHNT, CDR2 YYREEE (reference sequence). Trimming left V 0 bases short and J 6 bases short, with 13 bases between. The CDR3 protein is CASSLGQRAAEQYF. The CDR3 DNA follows: TGTGCCAGCAGCTTGGGCCAACGGGCGGCCGAGCAGTACTTC.